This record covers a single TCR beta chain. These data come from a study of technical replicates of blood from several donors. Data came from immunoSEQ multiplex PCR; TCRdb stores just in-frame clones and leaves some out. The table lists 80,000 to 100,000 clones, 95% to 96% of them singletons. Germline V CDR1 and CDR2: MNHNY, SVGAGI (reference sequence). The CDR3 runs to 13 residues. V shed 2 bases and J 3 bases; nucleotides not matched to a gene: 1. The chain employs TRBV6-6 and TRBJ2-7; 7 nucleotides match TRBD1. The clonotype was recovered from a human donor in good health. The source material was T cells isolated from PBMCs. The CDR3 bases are TGTGCCAGCAGTTACAGGGGGCGCTACGAGCAGTACTTC. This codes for CASSYRGRYEQYF.